Only a few counts were recorded for the clone carrying this T cell receptor (beta chain). The data were obtained in a study of blood T cell repertoires in COVID-19. Germline values: CDR1 MNHNS, CDR2 SASEGT. This CDR3 is 15 amino acids long. Deletions cut 3 bases from V and 3 bases from J, with 15 bases between. The data were produced by immunoSEQ multiplex PCR, yet TCRdb's version contains in-frame clones alone and is incomplete. The table includes approximately 150,000 clones, around 90% detected once. The rearrangement joins TRBV6-1 to TRBJ2-7; TRBD2 might be the D (7 bases). This clonotype originated in a woman between 50 and 59 years old with acute or convalescent COVID-19. The sequenced sample consisted of peripheral blood. The CDR3: CASSDPAGHHYEQYF. The CDR3 DNA reads as TGTGCCAGCAGTGATCCAGCGGGACACCACTACGAGCAGTACTTC.